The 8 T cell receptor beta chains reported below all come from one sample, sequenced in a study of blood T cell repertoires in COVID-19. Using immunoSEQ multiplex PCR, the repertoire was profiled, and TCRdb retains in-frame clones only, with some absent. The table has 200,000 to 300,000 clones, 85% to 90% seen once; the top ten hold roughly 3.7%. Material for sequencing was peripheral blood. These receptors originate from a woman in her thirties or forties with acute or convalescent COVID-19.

CDR3 sequence reads: CASGRRVGTDTQYF. CDR3 nucleotides: TGTGCCAGCGGACGGAGGGTGGGCACAGATACGCAGTATTTT. The chain couples TRBV25-1 to TRBJ2-3; the D gene is possibly TRBD2 (6 bases). Looked up from germline, CDR1 is MGHDK and CDR2 is SYGVNS. The ends were cut back, 8 bases at V and 1 base at J, with 13 bases in the middle. CDR3 length: 14 residues.

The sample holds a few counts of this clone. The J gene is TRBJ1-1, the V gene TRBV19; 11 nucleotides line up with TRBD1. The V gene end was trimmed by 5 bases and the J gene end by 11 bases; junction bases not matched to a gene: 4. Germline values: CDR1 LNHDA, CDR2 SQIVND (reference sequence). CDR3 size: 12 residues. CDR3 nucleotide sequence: TGTGCCAGTAGTCTCCGGGACAGGGGGGCTTTCTTT. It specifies CASSLRDRGAFF.

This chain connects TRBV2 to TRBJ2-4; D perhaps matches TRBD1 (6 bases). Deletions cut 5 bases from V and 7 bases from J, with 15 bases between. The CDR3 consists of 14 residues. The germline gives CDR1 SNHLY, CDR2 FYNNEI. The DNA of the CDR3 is TGTGCCAGCAGTAAGGACAGTCTGCCCAACATTCAGTACTTC. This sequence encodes CASSKDSLPNIQYF.

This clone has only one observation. This chain's CDR3 is CASSPRQGYTGELFF. The CDR3 DNA reads TGTGCCAGCAGTCCCCGACAGGGTTACACCGGGGAGCTGTTTTTT. V is TRBV6-5 and J is TRBJ2-2, with 7 bases aligning to TRBD1. CDR3 length: 15 residues. Germline values: CDR1 MNHEY, CDR2 SVGAGI. V shed 5 bases, J shed 3 bases, and the junction held 6 bases outside the gene matches.

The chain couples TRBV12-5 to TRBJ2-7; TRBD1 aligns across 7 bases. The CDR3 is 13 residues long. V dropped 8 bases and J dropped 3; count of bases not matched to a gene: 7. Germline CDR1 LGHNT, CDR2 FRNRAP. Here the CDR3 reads CASSGTEVYEQYV. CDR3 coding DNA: TGTGCTAGTTCCGGGACAGAAGTCTACGAGCAGTACGTC.

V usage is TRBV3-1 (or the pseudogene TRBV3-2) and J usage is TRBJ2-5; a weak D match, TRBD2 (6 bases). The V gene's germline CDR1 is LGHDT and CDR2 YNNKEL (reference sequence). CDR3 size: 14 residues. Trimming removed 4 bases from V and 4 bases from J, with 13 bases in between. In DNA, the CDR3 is TGTGCCAGCAGCCTTAGCGGTGTTATAGAGACCCAGTACTTC. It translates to CASSLSGVIETQYF.

CDR3 sequence reads: CASSLRPGTLSYEQYV. CDR3 coding DNA: TGTGCCAGCAGTTTACGACCCGGGACACTCTCCTACGAGCAGTACGTC. The V call is TRBV27, the J call TRBJ2-7; D is possibly TRBD1 (6 bases). The CDR3 spans 16 residues. Trimming shortened V by 2 bases and J by 0 bases, and 14 bases separated the two germline ends. From germline, CDR1 is MNHEY and CDR2 SMNVEV (reference sequence).

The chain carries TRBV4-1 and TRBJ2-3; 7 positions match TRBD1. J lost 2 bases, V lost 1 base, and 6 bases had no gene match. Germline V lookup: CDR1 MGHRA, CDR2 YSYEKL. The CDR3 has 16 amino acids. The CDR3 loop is CASSQARDSHTDTQYF. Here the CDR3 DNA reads TGCGCCAGCAGCCAAGCCCGGGACAGTCACACAGATACGCAGTATTTT.